Presented here are 27 T cell receptor beta chains from one specimen sequenced in a study of metastatic and nonmetastatic thyroid tumors. TCRdb reanalyzed the PCR reads with MiXCR. Of around 13,000 clones listed, approximately 23% are singletons. Thyroid surgery was preceded by no treatment in any patient. What was sequenced was adjacent normal tissue. Receptors were obtained from a female donor with papillary thyroid cancer or a benign thyroid nodule (not recorded which). Some clones in this sample may be carry-over from other donors' samples.

This clone was counted at least ten times. The rearrangement uses TRBV3-1 and TRBJ1-4; TRBD1 matches at 12 bases. The CDR3 is 18 amino acids. Germline assignment: CDR1 LGHDT and CDR2 YNNKEL (reference sequence). Losses at the gene ends were 2 bases for V and 4 bases for J; bases not matched to a gene: 8. DNA of the CDR3: TGTGCCAGCAGCCAAACCGGGACAGGGGGCGCGGATAATGAAAAACTGTTTTTT. This translates into CASSQTGTGGADNEKLFF.

This clone was observed at least ten times. V is TRBV5-4 and J is TRBJ2-7, with 11 bases aligning to TRBD1. There are 15 residues in the CDR3. Germline lookup yields CDR1 SGHNT and CDR2 YYREEE (reference sequence). V trimming: 4 bases; J trimming: 0 bases; junction bases outside the gene matches: 3. The CDR3 is CASSADRGPSYEQYF. CDR3 DNA sequence: TGTGCCAGCAGCGCGGACAGGGGGCCCTCCTACGAGCAGTACTTC.

On this clone: The junction and the germline gene differ at one end; a read error may be behind it. The chain has TRBV24-1 and TRBJ2-3; D uncertain. This CDR3 spans 13 amino acids. Germline CDR1 KGHDR, CDR2 SFDVKD. The DNA for the CDR3 is TGTGCCACCTCGGAATTTCGTGCGGATACTCAGTATTTT. This translates into CATSEFRADTQYF.

This clone has ten or more counts. CDR3 coding DNA: TGTGCCAGCAGCTTGAACCCTTCTGGGGCCAACGTCCTGACTTTC. Translating gives CASSLNPSGANVLTF. The chain has TRBV5-5 and TRBJ2-6; no clear D gene. CDR3 size: 15 residues. V lost 1 base to trimming and J lost 1 base, with 6 bases between them. Per germline, CDR1 SGHKS and CDR2 YYEKEE (reference sequence).

V gene TRBV5-1 combines with J gene TRBJ2-3, with 9 nucleotides matching TRBD1. The V and J ends lost 4 bases and 1 base, in that order; junction bases with no gene match: 7. This CDR3 has 16 amino acids. CDR1 SGHRS and CDR2 YFSETQ come from the germline V gene. In DNA, the CDR3 is TGCGCCAGCAGCCCTGAACAGGGGGCACGCACAGATACGCAGTATTTT. The encoded protein is CASSPEQGARTDTQYF. The variable domain in full, completed from reference TRBV5-1 and TRBJ2-3, reads KAGVTQTPRYLIKTRGQQVTLSCSPISGHRSVSWYQQTPGQGLQFLFEYFSETQRNKGNFPGRFSGRQFSNSRSEMNVSTLELGDSALYLCASSPEQGARTDTQYFGPGTRLTVL.

This clone showed up just a few times. The CDR3 DNA sequence: TGTGCCAGCCTGAGGACCCCCTCACCCACAGATACGCAGTATTTT. It codes for CASLRTPSPTDTQYF. The chain employs TRBV6-1 and TRBJ2-3; unclear D gene. V was shortened by 8 bases and J by 2 bases, with 17 bases between the two germline ends. CDR1 and CDR2 from the germline V gene are MNHNS and SASEGT. The CDR3 sequence is 15 residues long.

This clone was seen a few times. The rearrangement uses TRBV27 and TRBJ2-3, with a possible D match to TRBD2 (5 bases). V lost 7 bases and J lost 3, with 17 bases in between. There are 15 residues in the CDR3. Germline V gene data show CDR1 as MNHEY and CDR2 as SMNVEV (reference sequence). The CDR3 nucleotides read TGTGCCAGCAAACCTCTGGAGTCGGGAACAGATACGCAGTATTTT. It yields the protein CASKPLESGTDTQYF.

This clone was counted only a few times. The V gene is TRBV27, the J gene TRBJ1-2, with 7 bases matching TRBD1. The length of the CDR3 is 14 residues. V was clipped by 5 bases and J by 5 bases; unmatched bases: 8. CDR1 is MNHEY and CDR2 is SMNVEV in the germline V gene (reference sequence). In DNA form, the CDR3 reads TGTGCCAGCAGTGCTCAGGGGGGGGATTATGGCTACACCTTC. Translating gives CASSAQGGDYGYTF.

By proportion, this clone is medium-sized. The chain recombines TRBV15 with TRBJ1-2, with no clear D. Per the germline V gene, CDR1 is LNHNV and CDR2 is YYDKDF (reference sequence). The CDR3 is 14 residues long. V was trimmed by 0 bases and J by 7 bases, leaving 12 bases between them. CDR3 in amino acids: CATSREKAAFGYTF. DNA for the CDR3: TGTGCCACCAGCAGAGAGAAAGCCGCGTTTGGCTACACCTTC.

This clone is labeled as medium-sized. The gene calls are TRBV6-1 and TRBJ1-2, with D maybe TRBD1 (5 bases). The V gene lost 6 bases and the J gene lost 8 bases, with 19 bases spanning the gap. Germline lookup yields CDR1 MNHNS and CDR2 SASEGT. This CDR3 comprises 14 residues. CDR3 sequence: CASRPPGTRGGYTF. CDR3 bases: TGTGCCAGCAGGCCTCCGGGGACCCGTGGGGGCTACACCTTC.

This clone rates as medium-sized. In DNA, the CDR3 is TGTGCCAGCAGTGGATCCCAGGGGTCCGGGCACCATGATCAGCCCCAGCATTTT. This encodes CASSGSQGSGHHDQPQHF. V gene TRBV25-1 combines with J gene TRBJ1-5, with D possibly TRBD1 on 6 matching bases. The CDR3 runs 18 residues. The V gene's germline CDR1 is MGHDK and CDR2 SYGVNS. The V end was cut by 4 bases, the J end by 5 bases, with 24 bases between.

Notes on this clone: An end of the junction differs from the germline gene, which may be a read error. The J gene is TRBJ2-7, the V gene TRBV7-2; maybe TRBD2 (5 bases). CDR3 length: 12 amino acids. CDR1 SGHTA and CDR2 FQGNSA come from the germline V gene. In DNA, the CDR3 is TGTGCCAGCAGGCCAGGAGAGGGAGAGCACTACTTC. Protein product: CASRPGEGEHYF.

The rearrangement links TRBV18 to TRBJ2-1; 11 bases map to TRBD1. V gave up 8 bases and J gave up 8 bases; unmatched junction bases: 11. The CDR3 runs 15 residues. The germline V gene encodes CDR1 KGHSH and CDR2 LQKENI. CDR3 sequence reads: CASLPRTGGGDEQFF. The CDR3 bases are TGTGCCAGCCTACCCCGGACAGGGGGCGGCGATGAGCAGTTCTTC.

A word on this clone: This sample includes further DNA sequences coding for the same CDR3. This chain links TRBV6-1 with TRBJ1-3; possible D gene TRBD1, 6 bases. The CDR3 length is 15 residues. Germline V gene lookup returns CDR1 MNHNS and CDR2 SASEGT. V lost 6 bases to trimming and J lost 0 bases, with 12 bases between them. CDR3 protein: CASSQQGFSGNTIYF. The DNA for the CDR3 is TGTGCCAGCAGCCAACAGGGTTTCTCTGGAAACACCATATATTTT.

This clone showed up just a few times. V gene TRBV6-1 combines with J gene TRBJ1-2; 10 bases line up with TRBD1. J gave up 7 bases and V 0 bases, and 5 bases lay outside the gene matches. CDR3 size: 15 residues. In germline, CDR1 is MNHNS, CDR2 SASEGT. The CDR3 DNA is TGTGCCAGCAGTGAAGCGACAGGGGGCTGGGGTGGCTACACCTTC. This encodes CASSEATGGWGGYTF.

The chain couples TRBV6-5 to TRBJ2-1, with 9 bases matching TRBD2. This CDR3 spans 17 amino acids. Germline V gene data show CDR1 as MNHEY and CDR2 as SVGAGI. V dropped 6 bases and J dropped 0; count of bases not matched to a gene: 9. In DNA, the CDR3 is TGTGCCAGCAGCCGGTCGAGCGGGGGGACCTCCTACAATGAGCAGTTCTTC. It encodes CASSRSSGGTSYNEQFF.

This clone is labeled medium-sized. The chain links TRBV2 to TRBJ1-5; possible D gene TRBD1, 5 bases. Germline-derived CDR1 and CDR2 are SNHLY and FYNNEI. V lost 0 bases and J lost 6, with 15 bases in between. The CDR3 extends over 16 amino acids. CDR3 bases: TGTGCCAGCAGTGAAGCAGCGGGGGTCCTTTTTCAGCCCCAGCATTTT. As protein: CASSEAAGVLFQPQHF.

This clone was seen at least ten times. The J gene is TRBJ2-1, the V gene TRBV20-1; 11 bases agree with TRBD2. Trimming took 0 bases from V and 2 from J; bases not matched to a gene: 6. Germline values: CDR1 DFQATT, CDR2 SNEGSKA (reference sequence). The CDR3 loop spans 17 amino acids. The CDR3 loop is CSARDVASGRTYNEQFF. The CDR3 region has the DNA TGCAGTGCTAGAGATGTTGCTAGCGGGAGGACCTACAATGAGCAGTTCTTC.

This chain uses TRBV30 with TRBJ1-2; TRBD1 agrees at 7 bases. Trimming at V came to 2 bases and at J to 8 bases, leaving 5 bases not matched to a gene. The CDR3 totals 12 residues. Germline V CDR1 and CDR2: GTSNPN, SVGIG (reference sequence). The CDR3 nucleotides are TGTGCCTGGAGTCAAGACAGGGTCGGCTACACCTTC. Translating gives CAWSQDRVGYTF.

In this sample, this clone turned up many times. The chain joins TRBV9 to TRBJ1-5; no firm D call. The V gene's germline CDR1 is SGDLS and CDR2 YYNGEE. The CDR3 has 15 residues. Deletions cut 4 bases from V and 0 bases from J, with 11 bases between. The CDR3 bases are TGTGCCAGCAGCCCCCTCTCGAATAGCAATCAGCCCCAGCATTTT. This sequence encodes CASSPLSNSNQPQHF.

This clone was seen at least ten times. A much larger clone is a single base away; this may be a read error. V usage is TRBV9 and J usage is TRBJ1-1; unclear D gene. CDR3 length: 13 amino acids. The V gene's germline CDR1 is SGDLS and CDR2 YYNGEE. The V end lost 10 bases, the J end lost 4 bases, and 17 bases lay between the germline ends. The CDR3 DNA is TGTGCCGGTGGCAGGATATCAGGCACTGAAGCTTTCTTT. Its protein is CAGGRISGTEAFF. The whole variable domain, filled in from reference TRBV9 and TRBJ1-1, reads DSGVTQTPKHLITATGQRVTLRCSPRSGDLSVYWYQQSLDQGLQFLIQYYNGEERAKGNILERFSAQQFPDLHSELNLSSLELGDSALYFCAGGRISGTEAFFGQGTRLTVV.

Within the sample, this clone is medium-sized. This sequence joins TRBV6-1 and TRBJ1-3; D not certain. The germline CDR1 and CDR2 sequences are MNHNS and SASEGT. The CDR3 runs 14 residues. The V end lost 7 bases, the J end lost 1 base, and 11 bases lay between the germline ends. DNA of the CDR3: TGTGCCAGCATCTATTGGGCTTCTGGAAACACCATATATTTT. Translated, it gives CASIYWASGNTIYF.

This clone turned up a few times. The CDR3 sequence is CASSLSASGSYNEQFF. DNA of the CDR3: TGTGCCAGCAGTTTGTCGGCTAGCGGATCCTACAATGAGCAGTTCTTC. The rearrangement joins TRBV27 to TRBJ2-1; 7 positions match TRBD2. The CDR3 sequence is 16 residues long. Trimming removed 3 bases from V and 1 base from J; junction bases left unmatched: 6. CDR1 and CDR2 from the germline V gene are MNHEY and SMNVEV (reference sequence).

The sample holds many counts of this clone. The V call is TRBV14, the J call TRBJ2-2; TRBD1 is a possible D gene (6 bases). Trimming took 0 bases from V and 4 from J, leaving 15 bases between them. Looked up from germline, CDR1 is SGHDN and CDR2 is FVKESK. The CDR3 has 17 amino acids. CDR3 bases: TGTGCCAGCAGCCAAGATGGGCAGGGGAGTATCACCGGGGAGCTGTTTTTT. Residues: CASSQDGQGSITGELFF.

As concerns this clone: Different DNA sequences within this sample yield the same CDR3. The chain links TRBV11-2 to TRBJ1-1; D possibly corresponds to TRBD1 (5 bases). Germline V gives CDR1 SGHAT, CDR2 FQNNGV. Trimming removed 1 base from V and 5 bases from J, with 8 bases in between. The CDR3 contains 13 residues. CDR3 residues: CASSLGGVTEAFF. Here the CDR3 DNA reads TGTGCCAGCAGCTTAGGAGGGGTTACTGAAGCTTTCTTT.

In this sample, this clone turned up many times. The chain uses TRBV24-1 and TRBJ2-2, with a weak D call TRBD1 (5 bases). The CDR3 has 20 residues. V lost 2 bases to trimming and J lost 2 bases, with 23 bases between them. Per the germline V gene, CDR1 is KGHDR and CDR2 is SFDVKD. CDR3 DNA: TGTGCCACCAGTGATTCATCAGTCGCAGGGTATATACCCAACACCGGGGAGCTGTTTTTT. Its protein product is CATSDSSVAGYIPNTGELFF.

The chain carries TRBV13 and TRBJ2-7, with D possibly being TRBD2 (5 bases). Trimming removed 5 bases at V and 10 bases at J, with 18 bases between. Germline V gene sequence: CDR1 PRHDT, CDR2 FYEKMQ (reference sequence). The CDR3 totals 13 residues. The CDR3 sequence: CASSKAEPGLQYF. In DNA form, the CDR3 reads TGTGCCAGCAGCAAGGCCGAACCGGGATTACAGTACTTC.